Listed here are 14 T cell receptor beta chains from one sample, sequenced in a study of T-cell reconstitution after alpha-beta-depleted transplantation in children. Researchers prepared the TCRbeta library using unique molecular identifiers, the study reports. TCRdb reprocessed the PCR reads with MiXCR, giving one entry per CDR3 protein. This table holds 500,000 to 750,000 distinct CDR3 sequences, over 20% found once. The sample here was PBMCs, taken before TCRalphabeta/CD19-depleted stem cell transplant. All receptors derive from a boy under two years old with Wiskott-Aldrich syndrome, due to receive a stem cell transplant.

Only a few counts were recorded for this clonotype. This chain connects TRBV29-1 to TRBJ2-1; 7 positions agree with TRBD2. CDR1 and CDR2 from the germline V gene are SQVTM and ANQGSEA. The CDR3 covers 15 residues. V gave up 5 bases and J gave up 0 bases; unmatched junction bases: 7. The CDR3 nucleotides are TGCAGCGTTCTGGGCGGGAGAAGCTCCTACAATGAGCAGTTCTTC. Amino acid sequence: CSVLGGRSSYNEQFF.

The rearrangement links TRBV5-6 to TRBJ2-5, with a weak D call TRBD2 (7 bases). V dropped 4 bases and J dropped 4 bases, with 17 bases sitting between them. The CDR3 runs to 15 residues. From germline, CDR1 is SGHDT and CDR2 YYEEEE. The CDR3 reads CASSLQGGSGETQYF. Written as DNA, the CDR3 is TGTGCCAGCAGCCTACAGGGAGGGAGTGGAGAGACCCAGTACTTC.

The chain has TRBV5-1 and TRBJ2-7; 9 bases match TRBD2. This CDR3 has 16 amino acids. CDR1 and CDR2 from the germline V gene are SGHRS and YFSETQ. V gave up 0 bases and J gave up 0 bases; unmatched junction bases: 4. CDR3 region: CASSLGTSVNSYEQYF. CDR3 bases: TGCGCCAGCAGCTTGGGGACTAGCGTTAACTCCTACGAGCAGTACTTC.

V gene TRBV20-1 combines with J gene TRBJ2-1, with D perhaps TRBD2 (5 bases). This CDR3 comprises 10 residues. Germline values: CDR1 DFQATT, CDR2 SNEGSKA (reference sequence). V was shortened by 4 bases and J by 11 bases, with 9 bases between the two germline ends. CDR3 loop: CSAISGKQFF. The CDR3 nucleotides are TGCAGTGCTATATCGGGAAAGCAGTTCTTC.

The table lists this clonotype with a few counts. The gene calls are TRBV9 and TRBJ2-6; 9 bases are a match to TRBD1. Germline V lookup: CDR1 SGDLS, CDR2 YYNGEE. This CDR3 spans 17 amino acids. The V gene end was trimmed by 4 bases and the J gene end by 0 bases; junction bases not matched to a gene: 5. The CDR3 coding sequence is TGTGCCAGCAGCAAGGGACAGGGCATCTCTGGGGCCAACGTCCTGACTTTC. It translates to CASSKGQGISGANVLTF.

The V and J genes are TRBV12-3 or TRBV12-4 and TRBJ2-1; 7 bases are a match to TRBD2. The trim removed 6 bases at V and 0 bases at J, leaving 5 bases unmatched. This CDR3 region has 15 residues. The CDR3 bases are TGTGCCAGCAGCCCGAGCGGGATCTCCTACAATGAGCAGTTCTTC. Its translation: CASSPSGISYNEQFF.

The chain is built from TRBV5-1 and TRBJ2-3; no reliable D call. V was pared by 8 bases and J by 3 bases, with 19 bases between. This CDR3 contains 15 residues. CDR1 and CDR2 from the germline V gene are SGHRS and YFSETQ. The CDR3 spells CASSVYRVETDTQYF. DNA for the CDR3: TGCGCCAGTTCTGTCTACCGAGTAGAAACAGATACGCAGTATTTT. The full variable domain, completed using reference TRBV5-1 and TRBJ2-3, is KAGVTQTPRYLIKTRGQQVTLSCSPISGHRSVSWYQQTPGQGLQFLFEYFSETQRNKGNFPGRFSGRQFSNSRSEMNVSTLELGDSALYLCASSVYRVETDTQYFGPGTRLTVL.

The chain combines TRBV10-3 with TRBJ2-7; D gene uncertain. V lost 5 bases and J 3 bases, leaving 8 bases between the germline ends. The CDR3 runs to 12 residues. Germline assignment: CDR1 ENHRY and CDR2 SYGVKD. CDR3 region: CAISPGGYEQYF. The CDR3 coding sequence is TGTGCCATCAGTCCCGGCGGCTACGAGCAGTACTTC.

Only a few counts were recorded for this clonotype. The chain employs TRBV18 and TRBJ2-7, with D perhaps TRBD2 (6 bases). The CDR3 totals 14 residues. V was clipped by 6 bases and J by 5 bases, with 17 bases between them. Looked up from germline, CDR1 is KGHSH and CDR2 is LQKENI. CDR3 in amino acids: CASSSREGRHEQYF. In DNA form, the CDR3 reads TGTGCCAGCTCCTCCCGCGAGGGGAGGCACGAGCAGTACTTC. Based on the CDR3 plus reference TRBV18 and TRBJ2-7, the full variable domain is NAGVMQNPRHLVRRRGQEARLRCSPMKGHSHVYWYRQLPEEGLKFMVYLQKENIIDESGMPKERFSAEFPKEGPSILRIQQVVRGDSAAYFCASSSREGRHEQYFGPGTRLTVT.

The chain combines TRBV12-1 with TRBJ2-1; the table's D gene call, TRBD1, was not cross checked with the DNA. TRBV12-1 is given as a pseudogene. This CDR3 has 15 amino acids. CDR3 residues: CAISFRLEGVNEQFF. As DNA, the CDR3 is TGTGCCATCAGCTTTCGGCTAGAAGGGGTCAATGAGCAGTTCTTC.

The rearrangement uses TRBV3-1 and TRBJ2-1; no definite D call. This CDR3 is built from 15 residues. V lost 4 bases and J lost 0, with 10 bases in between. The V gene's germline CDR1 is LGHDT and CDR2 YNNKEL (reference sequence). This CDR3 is CASSPATGSYNEQFF. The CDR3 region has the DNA TGTGCCAGCAGCCCTGCTACCGGCTCCTACAATGAGCAGTTCTTC.

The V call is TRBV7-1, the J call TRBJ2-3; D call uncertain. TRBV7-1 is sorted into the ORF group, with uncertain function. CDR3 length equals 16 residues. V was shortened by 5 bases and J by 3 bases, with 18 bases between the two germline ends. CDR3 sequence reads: CASSAVRPRVTDTQYF. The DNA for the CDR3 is TGTGCCAGCAGCGCAGTTAGACCCAGAGTTACAGATACGCAGTATTTT.

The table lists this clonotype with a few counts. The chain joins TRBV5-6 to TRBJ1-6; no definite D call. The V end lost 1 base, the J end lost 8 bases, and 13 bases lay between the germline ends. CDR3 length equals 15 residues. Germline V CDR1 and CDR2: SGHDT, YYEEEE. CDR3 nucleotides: TGTGCCAGCAGCTTGAGGGTTGGGATTTATTCACCCCTCCACTTT. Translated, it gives CASSLRVGIYSPLHF.

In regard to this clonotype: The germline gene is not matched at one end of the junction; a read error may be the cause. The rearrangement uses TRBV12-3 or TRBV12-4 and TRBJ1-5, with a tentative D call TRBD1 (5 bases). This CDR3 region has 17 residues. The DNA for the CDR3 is TGTGCCAGCAGTTTATCAGGGATTGGGTCGAGCAGTCAGCCCCAGCATTTT. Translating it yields CASSLSGIGSSSQPQHF.